This TCR beta chain was sequenced for a study of cytomegalovirus exposure and HLA in healthy donors. Study findings and constraints: There were a few CMV-associated chains whose specificity for CMV antigens was confirmed in vitro.

The germline V and J ends were trimmed by 0 bases and 2 bases, with 14 bases remaining between them. The CDR3 spans 17 residues. CDR1 and CDR2 (germline): PRHDT, FYEKMQ (reference sequence). Primers included in the PCR were 60 Vbeta and 13 Jbeta primers. The assay was immunoSEQ multiplex PCR, and TCRdb's table has in-frame clones only and misses some. The data hold about 240,000 clones, with 80% to 85% observed a single time. About this clone: Its antigen is unknown.

The TCR comes from a woman aged 60-75 years in good health and CMV-seropositive. Sequenced material: PBMCs. This chain connects TRBV13 to TRBJ1-3, with no clear D. The CDR3 DNA reads TGTGCCAGCAGCTTAGGAGCCCGGCTAACTACTGGAAACACCATATATTTT. Protein product: CASSLGARLTTGNTIYF.